This T cell receptor beta chain was identified in a study of CD4 T cell repertoires in COVID-19. TCRdb's table, derived via immunoSEQ multiplex PCR, lists solely in-frame clones and lacks some. There are 65,000 to 95,000 clones in the sample; roughly 85% occur only once, and 0.45% to 0.7% lies in the top ten. The CDR3 is 14 amino acids. Germline CDR1 and CDR2: SGHDT and YYEEEE. V was clipped by 0 bases and J by 4 bases, with 8 bases between them. These memory T cells were uncultured and sequenced directly after ex vivo isolation. The chain links TRBV5-6 to TRBJ1-3, with a tentative D call TRBD1 (6 bases). This specimen consisted of CD4+ T cells from peripheral blood, obtained after recovery from COVID-19. The origin of this receptor is a human donor who had COVID-19. CDR3 residues: CASSLDRVGNTIYF. The CDR3 DNA follows: TGTGCCAGCAGCTTGGACAGGGTCGGAAACACCATATATTTT. The full variable domain, its missing parts supplied by reference TRBV5-6 and TRBJ1-3, is DAGVTQSPTHLIKTRGQQVTLRCSPKSGHDTVSWYQQALGQGPQFIFQYYEEEERQRGNFPDRFSGHQFPNYSSELNVNALLLGDSALYLCASSLDRVGNTIYFGEGSWLTVV.